This record concerns one TCR beta chain sequence. The antigen is unknown. This specimen belongs to a study of cytomegalovirus exposure and HLA in healthy donors. Background on the study: Unique TCRs numbering about 85 million, obtained from HLA-typed donors, made up an early data release. Study-wide points: A later analysis linked a missense DCLRE1C variant to TCR beta V- and J-gene trimming. Some TCR beta chains (about 180 of them) were listed as cytomegalovirus-associated.

It was with 60 Vbeta and 13 Jbeta primers that the PCR ran. Profiled with immunoSEQ multiplex PCR; TCRdb holds only in-frame clones, not every one. Here the sample spans 200,000 to 300,000 clones, about 81% being singletons. Sequences were obtained from PBMCs. This receptor was identified in a woman aged 55-69 years in good health and CMV-seropositive.

The CDR3 loop is CASTPGGNQPQHF. CDR3 sequence (DNA): TGTGCCAGCACACCAGGGGGAAATCAGCCCCAGCATTTT. The chain combines TRBV6-5 with TRBJ1-5; 7 bases are a match to TRBD1. The V gene's germline CDR1 is MNHEY and CDR2 SVGAGI. Unmatched junction bases numbered 4, after V lost 7 bases and J lost 4 bases. The CDR3 has 13 amino acids.